The rows below give T cell receptor beta chains drawn from one sample of a study of blood T cell repertoires in COVID-19. Using immunoSEQ multiplex PCR, the repertoire was profiled, and TCRdb retains in-frame clones only, with some absent. This table has roughly 300,000 clones, around 87% appearing once. The sequencing sample was made of peripheral blood. These receptor sequences come from a woman in her forties or fifties who had recovered from COVID-19. Each CDR3 is given with its conserved first and last residue. Fields, in order: D gene, V gene, clone size, J gene, CDR3 DNA, CDR3 protein. The D gene is left open where the match is weak. The size of a clone is reported for some rows only, either as once, few or many, or as a class for expanded clones.

>.|TRBV30|once|TRBJ1-6
TGTGCCTGGAGTGTACGCCAGGGAAGTTCACCCCTCCACTTT
CAWSVRQGSSPLHF
>.|TRBV3-1/TRBV3-2|.|TRBJ2-7
TGTGCCAGCAGCCAAATCGACGAGCAGTACTTC
CASSQIDEQYF
>TRBD1|TRBV9|.|TRBJ2-3
TGTGCCAGCAGCGTTGGGACAGAGAGGCAGTATTTT
CASSVGTERQYF
>TRBD2|TRBV7-9|.|TRBJ2-1
TGTGCCAGCAGCTACGGACTAGCCCGTCCGTTCTTC
CASSYGLARPFF
>.|TRBV6-5|.|TRBJ2-2
TGTGCCACGGGGAAACTGTTCGCGAACACCGGGGAGCTGTTTTTT
CATGKLFANTGELFF
>TRBD2|TRBV5-5|.|TRBJ2-3
TGTGCTAGCGCCAGCGGGGCTAGCACAGATACGCAGTATTTT
CASASGASTDTQYF
>TRBD1|TRBV19|.|TRBJ1-4
TGTGCCAGTAGTATAGATTTCGTCGGGACAGCAGATGAAAAACTGTTTTTT
CASSIDFVGTADEKLFF
>.|TRBV19|few|TRBJ1-6
TGTGCCAGTAGTATCCGGAGCTCCTATAATTCACCCCTCCACTTT
CASSIRSSYNSPLHF
>.|TRBV5-4|few|TRBJ2-7
TGTGCCAAACAACCCTACGAGCAGTACTTC
CAKQPYEQYF
>.|TRBV29-1|.|TRBJ1-2
TGCAGCGTTGTCTTAGGGGGTGGCTACACCTTC
CSVVLGGGYTF
>TRBD1|TRBV7-2|.|TRBJ1-1
TGTGCCAGCAGCTGGTACGACAGGGGTGGCACTGAAGCTTTCTTT
CASSWYDRGGTEAFF
>.|TRBV29-1|few|TRBJ1-2
TGCAGCGTTGAATCACAGGGTCGGGGCTATGGCTACACCTTC
CSVESQGRGYGYTF
>.|TRBV19|.|TRBJ1-5
TGTGCCAGTAGTATCGAGGGGGACCGGGGCAATCAGCCCCAGCATTTT
CASSIEGDRGNQPQHF
>TRBD1|TRBV11-2|.|TRBJ2-3
TGTGCCAGCAGGCGCAGGGGGCCGGTGTCAGATACGCAGTATTTT
CASRRRGPVSDTQYF
>.|TRBV27|.|TRBJ1-2
TGTGCCAGCAGCTTCCGTCGACAGGTTTACTATGGCTACACCTTC
CASSFRRQVYYGYTF
>.|TRBV4-3|.|TRBJ2-2
TGCGCCAGCAGCCAAGATGGAGGGACAGCGAACACCGGGGAGCTGTTTTTT
CASSQDGGTANTGELFF
>TRBD1|TRBV6-6|once|TRBJ1-1
TGTGCCAGCAGACCCCCCACAGGGGCTGAAGCTTTCTTT
CASRPPTGAEAFF
>.|TRBV28|.|TRBJ1-2
TGTGCCAGCAGTTTCCCCGCTAACTATGGCTACACCTTC
CASSFPANYGYTF
>.|TRBV7-8|few|TRBJ2-7
TGTGCCAGCAGCCCGGGACACGGGTTGGGGGTAGGGGAGCAGTACTTC
CASSPGHGLGVGEQYF
>TRBD1|TRBV6-5|.|TRBJ1-2
TGTGCCAGCAGACCTGGGACAGCGACTAACTATGGCTACACCTTC
CASRPGTATNYGYTF
>.|TRBV28|.|TRBJ2-4
TGTGCCAGCAGTTTAGGAGGGAAAAAAAACATTCAGTACTTC
CASSLGGKKNIQYF
>TRBD2|TRBV23-1|once|TRBJ2-7
TGCGCCAGCTCGTCCTTAGCGGGAGAGTTCAGGTACGAGCAGTACTTC
CASSSLAGEFRYEQYF
>.|TRBV7-2|.|TRBJ1-6
TGTGCCAGCAGCCCAAGTTTACGGACAGCTATCGTTTCTAATTCACCCCTCCACTTT
CASSPSLRTAIVSNSPLHF
>.|TRBV10-3|.|TRBJ2-7
TGTGCCATCAGAAACCCTAGCTCCTACGAGCAGTACTTC
CAIRNPSSYEQYF
>TRBD2|TRBV9|.|TRBJ2-5
TGTGCCAGCAGCGTCGGGACTAGCGGGAATAGTGGAGAGACCCAGTACTTC
CASSVGTSGNSGETQYF
>TRBD1|TRBV11-2|.|TRBJ1-1
TGTGCCAGCAGCTCCCGGGACAGAGACACTGAAGCTTTCTTT
CASSSRDRDTEAFF
>TRBD1|TRBV27|.|TRBJ2-1
TGTGCCAGCAGTATCGTCGGGACAGGTCTATCGTATGAGCAGTTCTTC
CASSIVGTGLSYEQFF
>TRBD1|TRBV5-6|.|TRBJ2-7
TGTGCCAGCAGCTGGGACAGGGAGGACGAGCAGTACTTC
CASSWDREDEQYF
>TRBD1|TRBV4-1|once|TRBJ2-3
TGCGCCAGCAGCGGACGGGACAGGGGCAGCACAGATACGCAGTATTTT
CASSGRDRGSTDTQYF
>.|TRBV2|.|TRBJ2-1
TGTGCCAGCGGTCGCGGGACCCCCCCCAATGAGCAGTTCTTC
CASGRGTPPNEQFF
>.|TRBV19|.|TRBJ2-3
TGTGCCAGTAGTCCCGGTTTAAACACAGATACGCAGTATTTT
CASSPGLNTDTQYF
>.|TRBV6-2/TRBV6-3|.|TRBJ1-5
TGTGCCAGCAGTTACTCAGGAAGGGGAAATCAGCCCCAGCATTTT
CASSYSGRGNQPQHF
>.|TRBV5-5|few|TRBJ1-1
TGTGCCAGCACCTTAGACTGGAACACTGAAGCTTTCTTT
CASTLDWNTEAFF
>TRBD2|TRBV30|.|TRBJ2-1
TGTGCCTGGACGAGGGGTTCCAGCGGGAGGCGGTCCTACAATGAGCAGTTCTTC
CAWTRGSSGRRSYNEQFF
>TRBD2|TRBV18|.|TRBJ2-1
TGTGCCAGCCCCCCGTCTGTGGGACTACACAATGAGCAGTTCTTC
CASPPSVGLHNEQFF
>.|TRBV9|.|TRBJ2-3
TGTGCCAGCAGCGTAGATAGCCGCTCATTCGATACGCAGTATTTT
CASSVDSRSFDTQYF
>TRBD1|TRBV11-2|.|TRBJ1-2
TGTGCCAGCAGCTTCCGACAGGGGAACTATGGCTACACCTTC
CASSFRQGNYGYTF
>.|TRBV5-1|.|TRBJ2-3
TGCGCCAGCAGCTTGCAGCCAGACACTAGCACAGATACGCAGTATTTT
CASSLQPDTSTDTQYF
>TRBD2|TRBV7-2|.|TRBJ2-1
TGTGCCAGCAGCTTAGATTGGACTAGGACCAATGAGCAGTTCTTC
CASSLDWTRTNEQFF
>.|TRBV27|.|TRBJ2-1
TGTGCCAGCAGTCGAGCAACCGGGGTGCCAGGTGAGCAGTTCTTC
CASSRATGVPGEQFF
>.|TRBV30|.|TRBJ1-5
TGTGCCTGGAGCGCCGACAGGTTTGATCAGCCCCAGCATTTT
CAWSADRFDQPQHF
>TRBD2|TRBV15|once|TRBJ2-3
TGTGCCACCAGCAGCACTAGCGGGAGCCGAGATACGCAGTATTTT
CATSSTSGSRDTQYF
>.|TRBV10-1|.|TRBJ2-5
TGCGCCAGCAGTGAGCGGGGTCAAGAGACCCAGTACTTC
CASSERGQETQYF
>TRBD2|TRBV5-1|.|TRBJ2-7
TGCGCCAGCAGCCGTCTAGCGGGGGCTTCCTACGAGCAGTACTTC
CASSRLAGASYEQYF
>TRBD1|TRBV9|.|TRBJ2-5
TGTGCCAGCAGTCGAGGCAGGGGGCCGGAGACCCAGTACTTC
CASSRGRGPETQYF
>.|TRBV6-5|once|TRBJ2-1
TGTGCCAGCTGGTCCGGAGGCAATGAGCAGTTCTTC
CASWSGGNEQFF
>.|TRBV7-2|.|TRBJ2-2
TGTGCCAGCAATCGGCGCGGCGGGGAGCTGTTTTTT
CASNRRGGELFF
>.|TRBV6-2/TRBV6-3|.|TRBJ1-1
TGTGCCAGCAGCCCCGGCGCAGGGCTAACTGAAGCTTTCTTT
CASSPGAGLTEAFF